The rows below give T cell receptor beta chains drawn from one sample of a study of tumor and adjacent non-tumor tissue in lung cancer. MiXCR, run by TCRdb on the multiplex PCR reads, gives a single entry per CDR3 protein. The repertoire holds around 120,000 distinct CDR3 sequences, with roughly 67% as singletons. The sample consisted of lung tumor tissue. These receptors were collected from a man aged 25-40 years with non-small cell lung cancer. The CDR3 runs from the conserved cysteine through the conserved F or W. The order of the fields is CDR3 DNA, CDR3 protein, clone size, J gene, D gene, V gene. D genes are given only for firm matches. The size of a clone is reported for some rows only, either as once, few or many, or as a class for expanded clones.

TGTGCCAGCAATGAGAGAGGGGGCACTGAAGCTTTCTTT CASNERGGTEAFF many TRBJ1-1 NA TRBV11-3
TGCGCCAGCAAAGCCTCGTTAGAGACCCAGTACTTC CASKASLETQYF NA TRBJ2-5 NA TRBV5-1
TGTGCGAGCAGCTTGGGACAGGGGGTGTGGAAGACCGAGTACTTC CASSLGQGVWKTEYF NA TRBJ2-5 TRBD1 TRBV5-6
TGTGCCAGCAGCCAAGAAGCAGCGGGAGGTGGGACAGATACGCAGTATTTT CASSQEAAGGGTDTQYF many TRBJ2-3 TRBD2 TRBV4-2
TGCGCCAGCAGCCACACTAGCGGGGGTGGGGAGCTGTTTTTT CASSHTSGGGELFF many TRBJ2-2 TRBD2 TRBV4-1
TGCAGTGGGCGAACTGGGTACGATAATTCACCTCTCCACTTT CSGRTGYDNSPLHF NA TRBJ1-6 NA TRBV20-1
TGTGCCAGTAGTACCGGACAGGGGAGGGGAAACACTGAAGCTTTCTTT CASSTGQGRGNTEAFF NA TRBJ1-1 TRBD1 TRBV19
TGTGCCAGCAGAATCGGACAGGGTGGTGCTGAAGTTTTCTTT CASRIGQGGAEVFF once TRBJ1-1 TRBD1 TRBV7-9
TGTGCCAGCAGCTTGTTCGGGGGACGTAATGAAAAACTGTTTTTT CASSLFGGRNEKLFF NA TRBJ1-4 NA TRBV5-6
TGCAGTGCTAGAGATGGCAACTCCTATAATTCACCCCTCCACTTT CSARDGNSYNSPLHF NA TRBJ1-6 NA TRBV20-1
TGTGTCAGCAGCTTAGGCTTTCGCGGGAGGGTTAGCAATGAGCAGTTCTTC CVSSLGFRGRVSNEQFF NA TRBJ2-1 TRBD2 TRBV11-3
TGCAGTGCTCGCAACGGGCCACGCGCCACTGAAACTTCCTTT CSARNGPRATETSF NA TRBJ1-1 NA TRBV20-1
TGTGCCAGCAATTACGGGGGGACAGGGGTGGGTCAGCCCCAGCGTTTT CASNYGGTGVGQPQRF NA TRBJ1-5 TRBD1 TRBV6-6
TGCGCCAGCAGCCGCGGGACAGGGAGAGACTACGAGCAGTACTTC CASSRGTGRDYEQYF many TRBJ2-7 TRBD1 TRBV4-1
TGTGCCATCAGTGTTAGTACAGACTATAATTCACCCCCCGACTTT CAISVSTDYNSPPDF NA TRBJ1-6 NA TRBV10-3
TGCGCCAGCAGTCAAGACGGGAGCGGGGCTAGCAAAGATACGCAGTATTTT CASSQDGSGASKDTQYF once TRBJ2-3 TRBD2 TRBV4-3
TGTGCCAGCAGACATCCCGGACGCATAGATACGCAGTATTTT CASRHPGRIDTQYF once TRBJ2-3 NA TRBV6-2/TRBV6-3
TGTGCCAGCAACTTAGAGTCAGGGGTCTCCTACGAGCAGTACTTC CASNLESGVSYEQYF NA TRBJ2-7 NA TRBV11-2
TGTGCCAGCTACGAGGTTGCGAACACCGGGGAGCAGTTTTTT CASYEVANTGEQFF NA TRBJ2-2 NA TRBV6-1
TGTGCCAGCAGCTCCCCCGACAGGACAGGTGAAGCTTTCTTT CASSSPDRTGEAFF NA TRBJ1-1 TRBD1 TRBV11-1
TGTGCCAGCGGCCGAGAGGGAAGCACCATATATTTT CASGREGSTIYF NA TRBJ1-3 NA TRBV11-3
TGTGCCAGCAGGGAACTAGCGGGGGAGACGCAGTACTTC CASRELAGETQYF NA TRBJ2-5 TRBD2 TRBV12-3/TRBV12-4
TGTGCCAGCAGCCCAGTAACTAACGTCACAGATACGCAGTATTTT CASSPVTNVTDTQYF NA TRBJ2-3 NA TRBV11-2
TGTAGCGTTGATGGGACAGCACCGGGGGAACTGTACTTC CSVDGTAPGELYF once TRBJ2-7 NA TRBV29-1
TGTGCCACCAGGCTGGACAGGGGTAATCCACCCCTCCACTTT CATRLDRGNPPLHF NA TRBJ1-6 TRBD1 TRBV6-2/TRBV6-3
TGCGCCAGTAGCCCCATTATACGGTCGCCCACTGAAGCTTTCTTT CASSPIIRSPTEAFF NA TRBJ1-1 NA TRBV4-3
TGCAGTGTTTCTAGCGGGAGTGATTACAATGAGCAGTTCTTC CSVSSGSDYNEQFF NA TRBJ2-1 TRBD2 TRBV20-1
TGTGCCAGCAGCTTCCGGACAGAAAGGGGCTACGAGCAGCACTTC CASSFRTERGYEQHF NA TRBJ2-7 NA TRBV11-1
TGTGCCAGCAGCTCCTTTCTAGCGGGAGCCAGCTACAATGAGCAGTTCTTC CASSSFLAGASYNEQFF NA TRBJ2-1 TRBD2 TRBV13